Each of the 3 T cell receptor beta chains below was sequenced from the same sample in a study of shared clonotypes between healthy human individuals (TCRdb year 2020). Library preparation was by the immunoSEQ multiplex PCR assay. The source is immuneACCESS, and TCRdb retained only in-frame sequences with V and J called. Part of the clones is not carried over; for the studies checked, unresolved V genes explain less than half of this, and the remainder is unexplained. The sample table holds 450,000 to 500,000 clones, of which 76% were seen once. The top ten constitute 10% to 15% of the sample. Source material: PBMCs. Receptor source: a woman aged 40 to 50 in good health. Some clones in this sample may be carry-over from other donors' samples.

The rearrangement uses TRBV5-6 and TRBJ2-3; D not certain. The germline V gene encodes CDR1 SGHDT and CDR2 YYEEEE. This CDR3 contains 15 residues. The germline V and J ends were trimmed by 0 bases and 1 base, with 9 bases remaining between them. CDR3 DNA sequence: TGTGCCAGCAGCTTGGAGGCTTGGGGCACAGATACGCAGTATTTT. It specifies CASSLEAWGTDTQYF.

The rearrangement uses TRBV7-2 and TRBJ2-7; 10 nucleotides match TRBD2. Germline V CDR1 and CDR2: SGHTA, FQGNSA. The length of the CDR3 is 16 residues. V dropped 5 bases and J dropped 6; count of bases not matched to a gene: 13. CDR3 DNA: TGTGCCAGCAGCGCCATACTAACTAGCGGGGCAGGCGAGCAGTACTTC. This codes for CASSAILTSGAGEQYF. Filled out from reference TRBV7-2 and TRBJ2-7, the complete variable domain reads GAGVSQSPSNKVTEKGKDVELRCDPISGHTALYWYRQSLGQGLEFLIYFQGNSAPDKSGLPSDRFSAERTGGSVSTLTIQRTQQEDSAVYLCASSAILTSGAGEQYFGPGTRLTVT.

This sequence joins TRBV28 and TRBJ2-1; the D gene is possibly TRBD1 (6 bases). This CDR3 comprises 15 residues. From germline, CDR1 is MDHEN and CDR2 SYDVKM. Trimming removed 6 bases from V and 3 bases from J, with 15 bases in between. CDR3 sequence: CASSGRGPGYNEQFF. Written as DNA, the CDR3 is TGTGCCAGCAGCGGCAGGGGACCAGGCTACAATGAGCAGTTCTTC.